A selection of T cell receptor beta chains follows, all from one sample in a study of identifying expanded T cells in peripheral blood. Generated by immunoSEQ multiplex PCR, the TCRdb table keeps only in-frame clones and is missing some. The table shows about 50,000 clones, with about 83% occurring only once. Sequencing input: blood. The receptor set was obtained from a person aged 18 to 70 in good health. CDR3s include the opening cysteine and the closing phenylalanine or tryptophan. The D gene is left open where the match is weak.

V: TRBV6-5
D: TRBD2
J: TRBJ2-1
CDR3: CASSAGDEQFF

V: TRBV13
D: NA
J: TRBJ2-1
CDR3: CASSLGRVGEQFF

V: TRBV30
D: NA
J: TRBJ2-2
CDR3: CAWRWVTGELFF

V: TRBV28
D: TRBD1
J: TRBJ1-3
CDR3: CASRGQDYSGNTIYF

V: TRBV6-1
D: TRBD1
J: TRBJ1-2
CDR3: CASSGGGAGQPFPGYTF

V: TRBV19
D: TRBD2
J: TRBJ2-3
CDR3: CASSAPEAGGVDTQYF

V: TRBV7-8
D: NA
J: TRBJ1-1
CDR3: CASSTSGQAFF

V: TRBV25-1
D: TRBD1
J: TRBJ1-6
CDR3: CASSESLGQGLHLLHF

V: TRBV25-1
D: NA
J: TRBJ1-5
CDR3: CASSATARDNQPQHF

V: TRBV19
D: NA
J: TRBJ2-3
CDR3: CASRTLGDTDTQYF

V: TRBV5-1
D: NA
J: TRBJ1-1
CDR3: CASSPGAENTEAFF

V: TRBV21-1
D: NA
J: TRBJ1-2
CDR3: CASSKARRGDGYTF

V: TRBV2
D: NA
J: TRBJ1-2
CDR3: CASSPSYGYTF

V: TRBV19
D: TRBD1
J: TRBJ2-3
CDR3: CASSRNRGLTDTQYF

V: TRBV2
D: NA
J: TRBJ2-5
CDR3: CASSRGFLYQETQYF

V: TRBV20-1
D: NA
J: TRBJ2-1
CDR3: CSARGGNEQFF

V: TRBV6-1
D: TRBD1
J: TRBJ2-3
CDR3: CASSVHSGQLSTDTQYF

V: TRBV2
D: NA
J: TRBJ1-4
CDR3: CASSDGGVRKLFF

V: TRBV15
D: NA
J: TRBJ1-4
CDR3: CATSRDGGSGEKLFF

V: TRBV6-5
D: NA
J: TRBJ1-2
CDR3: CASRTQGISRYTF

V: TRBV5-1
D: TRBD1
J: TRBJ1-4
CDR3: CASSLVGGKEEKLFF

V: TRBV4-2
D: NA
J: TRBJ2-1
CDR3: CASSQTGQGLVQFF

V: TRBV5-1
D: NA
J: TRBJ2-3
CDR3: CASSLAGGSSTDTQYF

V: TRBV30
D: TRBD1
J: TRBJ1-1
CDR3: CAWGQENTEAFF

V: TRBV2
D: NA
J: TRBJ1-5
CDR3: CASSEWLSNQPQHF

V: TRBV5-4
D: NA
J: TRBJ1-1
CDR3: CASSFGWGGTEAFF

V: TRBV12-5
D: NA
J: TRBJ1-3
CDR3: CASAKHGVGPGNTIYF

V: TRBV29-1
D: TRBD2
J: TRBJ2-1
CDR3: CSVYGLASQQIWEQFF

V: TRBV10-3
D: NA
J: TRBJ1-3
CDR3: CAMSGTGNTIYF

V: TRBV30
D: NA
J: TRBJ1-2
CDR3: CACLFPGRGPDYTF

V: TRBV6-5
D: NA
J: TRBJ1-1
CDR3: CASTSPDLHTEAFF

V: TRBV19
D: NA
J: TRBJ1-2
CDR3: CASSIPGVWSDYTF

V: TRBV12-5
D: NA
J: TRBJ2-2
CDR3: CASGPQTGRSHGELFF

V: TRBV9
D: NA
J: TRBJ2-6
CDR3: CASTPGTLGANVLTF

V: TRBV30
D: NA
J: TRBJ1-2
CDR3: CALWTDGYTF

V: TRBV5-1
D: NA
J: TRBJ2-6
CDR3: CASSPTTVAGANVLTF

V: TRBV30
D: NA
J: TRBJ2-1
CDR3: CAWSTGGSSYNEQFF

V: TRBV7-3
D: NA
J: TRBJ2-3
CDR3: CASSEHTDTQYF

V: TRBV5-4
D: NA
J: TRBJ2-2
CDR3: CASSRDRLNTGELFF

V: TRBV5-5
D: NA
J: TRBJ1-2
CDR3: CASSLEVSPIYGYTF

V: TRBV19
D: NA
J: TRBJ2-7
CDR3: CASSIGIARGTPYEQYF

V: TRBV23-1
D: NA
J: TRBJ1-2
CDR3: CASSQTRGDRAGYGYTF

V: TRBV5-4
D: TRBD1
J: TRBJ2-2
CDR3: CASSLELDRGGGELFF

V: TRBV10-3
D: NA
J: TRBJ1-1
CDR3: CAARADTEAFF

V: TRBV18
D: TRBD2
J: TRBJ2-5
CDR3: CASSPRSPGGGVQETQYF

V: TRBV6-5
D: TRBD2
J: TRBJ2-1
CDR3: CASSRTRSSYNEQFF

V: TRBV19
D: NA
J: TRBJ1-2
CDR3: CASSFGLPSHGYTF

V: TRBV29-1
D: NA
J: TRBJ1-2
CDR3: CSVAWSSYGYTF

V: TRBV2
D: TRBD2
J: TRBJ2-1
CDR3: CASSRLAGGPAEQFF

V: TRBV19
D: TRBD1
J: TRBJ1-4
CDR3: CASSSRDRGLQKLFF

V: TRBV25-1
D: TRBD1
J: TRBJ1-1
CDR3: CASRFTGQGEAFF

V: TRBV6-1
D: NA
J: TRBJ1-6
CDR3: CASSEVGSPLHF

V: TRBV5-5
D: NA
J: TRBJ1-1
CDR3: CASSLAEPGGAFF

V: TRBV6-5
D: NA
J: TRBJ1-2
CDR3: CASSPSGTNYGYTF

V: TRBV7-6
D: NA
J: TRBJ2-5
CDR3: CASSSGGRTQETQYF